Reported below is one T cell receptor beta chain. The record originates from a study of CD8 T cells in Susac syndrome. V dropped 1 base and J dropped 1 base, with 14 bases sitting between them. The germline gives CDR1 LGHDT, CDR2 YNNKEL (reference sequence). The length of the CDR3 is 16 residues. RNA was extracted with the RNeasy kit, and a quantity of roughly 0.45 to 1 ug was reverse transcribed using random hexamers. TCRdb re-derived calls from the immunoSEQ multiplex PCR reads in MiXCR, one entry per CDR3 protein. Here the sample spans 180,000 or so distinct CDR3 sequences, 95% being singletons. The receptor was derived from a human donor with multiple sclerosis. The sequencing sample was made of CD4+ T cells from PBMCs. This sequence joins TRBV3-1 and TRBJ2-7; D unresolved. The CDR3 coding sequence is TGTGCCAGCAGCCAAGGAAGGTCGGTACCTTCCTACGAGCAGTACTTC. This codes for CASSQGRSVPSYEQYF.